Listed below are T cell receptor beta chains from one sample, sequenced in a study of tumor-infiltrating lymphocytes in primary liver carcinoma. TCRdb fed the multiplex PCR reads into MiXCR, producing one record per CDR3 protein. The table shows approximately 53,000 distinct CDR3 sequences, with about 77% occurring only once. Sequencing was done on a sample of liver tumor tissue from sampling region 5. These receptor sequences come from a man aged 40-55 years with primary liver carcinoma and hepatitis B virus infection. Each CDR3 is given with its conserved first and last residue. The D gene is left open where the match is weak. Size values are once, few and many counts, or a class for expanded clones, and some rows have none.

clone size	D gene	V gene	J gene	CDR3 protein	CDR3 DNA
-	TRBD2	TRBV5-1	TRBJ2-1	CANRAGLEGNDEQFF	TGCGCCAACAGGGCGGGACTAGAGGGGAACGATGAGCAGTTCTTC
-	-	TRBV12-3/TRBV12-4	TRBJ1-2	CASSPGQGVDYGYTF	TGTGCCAGCAGTCCGGGTCAGGGAGTCGACTATGGCTACACCTTC
-	-	TRBV11-2	TRBJ2-1	CASSYPGTNGSNEQFF	TGCGCCAGCAGCTACCCAGGGACCAACGGTAGCAATGAGCAGTTCTTC
-	TRBD1	TRBV7-9	TRBJ1-2	CASSFRPQGGRNYGYSF	TGTGCCAGCAGCTTCAGACCCCAGGGGGGGCGCAACTATGGCTACAGCTTC
medium-sized	-	TRBV29-1	TRBJ2-3	CSAWHADTQYF	TGCAGCGCCTGGCATGCAGATACGCAGTATTTT
-	-	TRBV11-1	TRBJ2-1	CANSFQRPLDNELSF	TGTGCCAACAGCTTCCAGAGACCGCTGGACAATGAGCTGTCCTTC
-	TRBD2	TRBV5-6	TRBJ2-7	CASSNTWREGPYEQYF	TGTGCCAGCAGCAATACTTGGCGGGAGGGCCCCTACGAACAGTACTTC
-	-	TRBV4-1	TRBJ2-7	CASSPGRWYEEYF	TGCGCCAGCAGCCCGGGCCGTTGGTACGAGGAGTACTTC
many	-	TRBV2	TRBJ1-6	CASSEAGDNSPLHF	TGTGCCAGCAGTGAGGCAGGGGATAATTCACCCCTCCACTTT
many	TRBD2	TRBV10-3	TRBJ2-1	CAIRKNSGAYNEQFF	TGTGCCATCAGGAAGAATAGCGGGGCCTACAATGAGCAGTTCTTC
-	-	TRBV29-1	TRBJ2-7	CSVEDPVGNSYKQYF	TGCAGCGTTGAAGATCCAGTAGGGAACTCCTACAAGCAGTACTTC
many	-	TRBV10-3	TRBJ2-5	CAISDQWETQYF	TGTGCCATCAGTGATCAATGGGAGACCCAGTACTTC
-	-	TRBV5-4	TRBJ2-3	CASSPNTRTDTQYF	TGTGCCAGCAGCCCGAACACAAGGACAGATACGCAGTATTTT
few	-	TRBV6-1	TRBJ1-5	CAGSWAGNQPQHF	TGTGCCGGTAGTTGGGCAGGCAATCAGCCCCAGCATTTT
-	-	TRBV11-2	TRBJ2-2	CVSGLESHTGELFF	TGTGTCAGCGGCTTAGAGAGTCACACCGGAGAGCTGTTTTTT
-	TRBD1	TRBV14	TRBJ2-1	CVSSQEGQRTGYNEQFF	TGTGTCAGCAGCCAAGAGGGTCAGAGGACAGGATACAATGAGCAGTTCTTC
-	-	TRBV5-1	TRBJ1-5	CASSIGLVGAEDTQHF	TGCGCCAGCAGCATCGGACTAGTGGGAGCGGAGGATACGCAGCATTTT
few	-	TRBV2	TRBJ2-2	CASIPTVSNTGELFF	TGTGCCAGCATCCCTACAGTCTCGAACACCGGGGAGCTGTTTTTT
-	-	TRBV29-1	TRBJ2-7	CCATTGTYEQCF	TGCTGCGCCACGACAGGTACCTACGAGCAGTGCTTC
-	TRBD2	TRBV7-8	TRBJ2-3	CASSSRGTTGRSTRYF	TGTGCCAGCAGCTCCCGCGGGACTACCGGGAGGAGTACGCGGTATTTT
-	-	TRBV4-1	TRBJ2-1	CVSSLIPGYGDEQFF	TGCGTCAGCAGCCTTATCCCGGGGTATGGTGATGAGCAGTTCTTC
-	-	TRBV5-1	TRBJ2-3	CASSFGLRQETLTDTQYF	TGCGCCAGCAGCTTTGGACTCCGACAGGAAACCCTAACAGATACGCAGTATTTC
-	-	TRBV29-1	TRBJ1-1	CSVLRTDSNIDAFF	TGCAGCGTTCTTCGGACAGACAGCAACATTGATGCTTTCTTT
-	-	TRBV29-1	TRBJ2-2	CNVAGSVGRTGELFF	TGCAACGTTGCGGGGAGTGTAGGGCGAACCGGTGAGCTGTTTTTT
-	-	TRBV2	TRBJ2-7	CTSIEALQATF	TGTACCAGCATTGAAGCGCTTCAGGCTACTTTC
-	-	TRBV13	TRBJ2-7	CASSFRGASAYEQYF	TGTGCCAGCAGCTTTCGGGGGGCTAGCGCATACGAGCAGTACTTC
few	-	TRBV10-2	TRBJ2-7	CASRDTGDPYEQYF	TGCGCCAGCAGAGATACAGGAGACCCCTACGAGCAGTACTTC
once	-	TRBV12-3/TRBV12-4	TRBJ2-7	CISSLGTGDEQYF	TGTATCAGCAGTCTCGGGACTGGGGACGAGCAGTACTTC
medium-sized	TRBD1	TRBV29-1	TRBJ2-3	CSGRQGGTDTQYF	TGCAGCGGAAGACAGGGTGGCACAGATACGCAGTATTTT
-	TRBD2	TRBV6-4	TRBJ2-3	CASSDSQSGSTDMQYF	TGTGCCAGCAGTGACTCACAAAGCGGGAGCACAGATATGCAGTATTTT
-	-	TRBV4-2	TRBJ2-2	CVSSQDQVGGELFF	TGTGTAAGCAGTCAAGATCAGGTGGGAGGGGAGCTGTTTTTT
many	-	TRBV5-1	TRBJ1-5	CASSLEGGSNQPQHF	TGCGCCAGCAGCTTGGAGGGAGGAAGCAATCAGCCCCAGCATTTT
-	-	TRBV29-1	TRBJ1-5	CSVGYVGNQPQHF	TGCAGCGTCGGGTACGTAGGCAATCAGCCCCAGCATTTT
-	-	TRBV29-1	TRBJ2-2	CSVHGPGPTGELFF	TGCAGCGTCCACGGTCCGGGACCAACCGGGGAGCTGTTTTTT
-	TRBD1	TRBV24-1	TRBJ2-7	CATSPWDSSYEQYF	TGTGCAACCAGTCCTTGGGACAGCTCCTACGAGCAGTACTTC
-	-	TRBV29-1	TRBJ2-5	CSVENRQETKYF	TGCAGCGTTGAGAACAGGCAGGAGACCAAGTACTTC
-	-	TRBV11-3	TRBJ1-5	CASSLDLGVAHPQHF	TGTGCAAGCAGTTTAGATCTGGGGGTGGCTCATCCCCAGCATTTT
-	TRBD2	TRBV6-5	TRBJ2-6	CASSSGTSGYSGANVLTF	TGTGCCAGTTCGTCCGGGACTAGCGGGTATTCTGGGGCCAACGTCCTGACTTTC
-	-	TRBV6-6	TRBJ2-7	CASSPSLDEHYF	TGTGCCAGCAGTCCTTCCTTGGACGAGCATTACTTC
-	-	TRBV11-3	TRBJ2-7	CISNPGEGDYEQYF	TGTATCAGCAACCCTGGAGAAGGGGACTACGAGCAGTACTTC
-	-	TRBV6-2/TRBV6-3	TRBJ2-7	CAISLRYRVHEQYF	TGTGCCATCAGCCTCCGGTACAGGGTCCACGAGCAGTACTTC
-	-	TRBV10-2	TRBJ2-7	CASSEQQLARDEQYF	TGCGCCAGCAGTGAGCAGCAACTCGCGAGGGACGAGCAGTACTTC
-	-	TRBV29-1	TRBJ2-3	CSAGAGAGTGTQYF	TGCAGCGCCGGGGCGGGGGCCGGCACAGGTACACAGTATTTT
-	-	TRBV13	TRBJ1-5	CASSLGGSLQPQQF	TGTGCCAGCAGCTTAGGAGGGAGCCTTCAGCCCCAGCAATTT
-	TRBD2	TRBV11-3	TRBJ2-1	CASRINRDYWTKQFF	TGTGCCAGCAGAATAAACCGGGACTATTGGACCAAGCAGTTCTTC
-	TRBD1	TRBV28	TRBJ1-3	CASSPLTGSGNAIYF	TGTGCCAGCAGCCCCTTGACAGGGAGTGGAAACGCCATATATTTT
-	TRBD2	TRBV10-1	TRBJ2-1	CASSGGEGIRQFF	TGCGCCAGCAGCGGTGGGGAGGGTATCCGGCAGTTCTTC
few	-	TRBV7-3	TRBJ2-1	CASNLRVVGEQFF	TGTGCCAGCAACTTACGGGTCGTCGGCGAGCAGTTCTTC
-	-	TRBV5-1	TRBJ2-6	CASSLGSRIPGSSGPNVLTF	TGCGCCAGCAGCTTGGGGTCGAGAATCCCTGGATCCTCTGGGCCGAACGTCCTGACTTTC
-	TRBD1	TRBV11-2	TRBJ2-6	CASGKGGDRGISLSGADVLTF	TGTGCCAGCGGCAAGGGGGGAGACAGGGGCATTTCCCTCTCTGGGGCCGACGTCCTGACTTTC
few	-	TRBV7-6	TRBJ2-7	CASGLEVSAGLLSYEQYF	TGTGCCAGCGGCTTAGAGGTTTCCGCGGGCTTGCTCTCCTACGAGCAGTACTTC
many	-	TRBV4-1	TRBJ2-1	CASSQAGTAYNEQFF	TGCGCCAGCAGCCAAGCCGGGACTGCGTACAATGAGCAGTTCTTC